Here is one T cell receptor beta chain with its context. This sample is drawn from a study of shared clonotypes between healthy human individuals. The V and J ends lost 3 bases and 3 bases respectively, with 14 bases between them. CDR1 is MGHRA, CDR2 YSYEKL, per germline. CDR3 length equals 16 residues. CD45RO-negative, CCR7-selected cells formed the naive CD8 fraction, which excluded terminally differentiated effector memory CD45RA+ cells. Method: immunoSEQ multiplex PCR; TCRdb's copy keeps in-frame clones and lacks some. The profile shows some 2 million clones, less than 95% of them singletons. The chain uses TRBV4-1 and TRBJ1-4; tentative D call: TRBD1 (5 bases). The clonotype was recovered from a man aged 18-30 years in good health. The source material was naive CD8+ T cells sorted from blood. The CDR3 protein is CASSHRTTDSNEKLFF. In DNA, the CDR3 is TGCGCCAGCAGCCACCGAACGACAGATTCTAATGAAAAACTGTTTTTT.